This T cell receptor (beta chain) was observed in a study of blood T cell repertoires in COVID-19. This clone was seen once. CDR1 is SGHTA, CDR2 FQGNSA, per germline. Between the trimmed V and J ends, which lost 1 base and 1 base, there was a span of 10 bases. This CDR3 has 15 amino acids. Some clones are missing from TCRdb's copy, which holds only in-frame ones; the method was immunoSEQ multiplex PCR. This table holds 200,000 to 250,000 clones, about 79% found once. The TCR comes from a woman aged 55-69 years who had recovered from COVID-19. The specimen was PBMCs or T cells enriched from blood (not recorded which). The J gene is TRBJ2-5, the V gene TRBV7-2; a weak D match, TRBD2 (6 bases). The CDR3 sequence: CASSLDAGRQETQYF. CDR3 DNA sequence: TGTGCCAGCAGCTTAGATGCGGGGCGCCAAGAGACCCAGTACTTC. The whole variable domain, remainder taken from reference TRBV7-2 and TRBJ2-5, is GAGVSQSPSNKVTEKGKDVELRCDPISGHTALYWYRQSLGQGLEFLIYFQGNSAPDKSGLPSDRFSAERTGGSVSTLTIQRTQQEDSAVYLCASSLDAGRQETQYFGPGTRLLVL.